Below are 8 T cell receptor beta chains sequenced from a single sample in a study of blood T cells in healthy people across ages. Alongside a J-beta primer mix, a sample-barcoded 5' primer served in a second PCR lasting about 7 to 11 cycles. TCRdb fed the 5' RACE reads into MiXCR, producing one record per CDR3 protein. The table lists roughly 800,000 distinct CDR3 sequences, approximately 25% of them singletons. These data also formed part of another study, on T cells of mothers and their children.

The specimen sequenced was blood. The receptors originated from a boy between 5 and 17 years old in good health.

This clonotype was seen a handful of times. This chain uses TRBV27 with TRBJ2-1; D is undetermined. V lost 3 bases to trimming and J lost 0 bases, with 9 bases between them. CDR3 length: 15 residues. From germline, CDR1 is MNHEY and CDR2 SMNVEV (reference sequence). The CDR3 nucleotides are TGTGCCAGCAGTTTCGTTACGAGCTCCTACAATGAGCAGTTCTTC. It translates to CASSFVTSSYNEQFF.

This clonotype has a handful of counts. The chain joins TRBV12-3 or TRBV12-4 to TRBJ2-5; 10 bases line up with TRBD2. The J call is uncertain, as TRBJ2-1 better fits the DNA end. This CDR3 is 16 amino acids long. CDR3 protein: CASNSGSGGAHNEQFF. In nucleotides, the CDR3 is TGTGCCAGCAACAGCGGAAGCGGGGGGGCCCACAATGAGCAGTTCTTC.

This rearrangement joins TRBV2 to TRBJ2-5; TRBD2 matches 14 bases. The better agreement between TRBJ2-7 and the DNA end casts doubt on the J call. Germline V gene sequence: CDR1 SNHLY, CDR2 FYNNEI. This CDR3 has 17 amino acids. The CDR3 spells CASSDGTSGRSPYEQYF. DNA of the CDR3: TGTGCCAGCAGTGACGGGACTAGCGGGAGAAGTCCCTACGAGCAGTACTTC.

V is TRBV12-3 or TRBV12-4 and J is TRBJ2-2; 7 bases match TRBD1. Trimming at V came to 3 bases and at J to 1 base, leaving 2 bases not matched to a gene. The CDR3 totals 15 residues. CDR3 in DNA: TGTGCCAGCAGTTTGAGGACAGGGAACACCGGGGAGCTGTTTTTT. This sequence encodes CASSLRTGNTGELFF.

This clonotype turned up a few times. The gene calls are TRBV2 and TRBJ1-3, with D unclear. The length of the CDR3 is 16 residues. With 3 bases removed from V and 0 bases from J, the gap between germline ends came to 12 bases. Germline CDR1 SNHLY, CDR2 FYNNEI. CDR3 sequence (DNA): TGTGCCAGCAGTGACGATACCGGTGTCTCTGGAAACACCATATATTTT. Its translation is CASSDDTGVSGNTIYF.

This clonotype was seen repeatedly, ten times or more. The chain employs TRBV5-1 and TRBJ2-3; 8 bases are shared with TRBD2. Germline CDR1 is SGHRS and CDR2 is YFSETQ. The CDR3 loop spans 14 amino acids. Trimming removed 3 bases from V and 4 bases from J; junction bases left unmatched: 4. CDR3 DNA sequence: TGCGCCAGCAGCTCAGGACTAGCCCCAGATACGCAGTATTTT. This sequence encodes CASSSGLAPDTQYF. The whole variable domain, remainder taken from reference TRBV5-1 and TRBJ2-3, is KAGVTQTPRYLIKTRGQQVTLSCSPISGHRSVSWYQQTPGQGLQFLFEYFSETQRNKGNFPGRFSGRQFSNSRSEMNVSTLELGDSALYLCASSSGLAPDTQYFGPGTRLTVL.

This clonotype was detected only a few times. The chain uses TRBV5-1 and TRBJ2-7, with D tentatively TRBD2 (5 bases). Trimming pared 10 bases from V and 7 bases from J, leaving 15 bases between. The length of the CDR3 is 11 residues. Germline CDR1 is SGHRS and CDR2 is YFSETQ. This CDR3 is CAPRGIGEQYF. DNA of the CDR3: TGCGCCCCCAGAGGGATTGGGGAGCAGTACTTC.

This rearrangement joins TRBV20-1 to TRBJ2-3, with TRBD2 matching over 7 bases. V lost 6 bases and J lost 1; bases outside the gene matches: 16. Germline values: CDR1 DFQATT, CDR2 SNEGSKA (reference sequence). The CDR3 runs 17 residues. CDR3 DNA sequence: TGCAGTGCCTTTAGGGGCCTAGGGGAGGGAGGCACAGATACGCAGTATTTT. It specifies CSAFRGLGEGGTDTQYF.